Listed below are T cell receptor beta chains from one sample, sequenced in a study of T cell changes during pregnancy in multiple sclerosis. Sequencing was performed with immunoSEQ multiplex PCR; in TCRdb, only in-frame clones are kept and a portion is missing. The sample shows some 23,000 clones, 80% to 90% of them seen only once. Sequenced here: CD4+ T cells from peripheral blood mononuclear cells, sampled in the first trimester of pregnancy. The receptors shown here come from a female donor in good health, enrolled as a control in a pregnancy study. Each CDR3 is given with its conserved first and last residue. A D gene is named only where the DNA matches it firmly. Clone size appears in some rows only: once, few, many, or a class for an expanded clone.

cdr3_aa: CAISESEGVVDTQYF
cdr3_nt: TGTGCCATCAGTGAGTCAGAGGGGGTTGTGGATACGCAGTATTTT
v_call: TRBV10-3
d_call: -
j_call: TRBJ2-3
clone_size: -

cdr3_aa: CASRQGALAGVNEQFF
cdr3_nt: TGCGCCAGCAGACAAGGTGCGCTAGCGGGAGTCAATGAGCAGTTCTTC
v_call: TRBV4-1
d_call: TRBD2
j_call: TRBJ2-1
clone_size: few

cdr3_aa: CASSRLAGEGNIQYF
cdr3_nt: TGTGCCAGCAGTCGACTAGCGGGAGAGGGTAACATTCAGTACTTC
v_call: TRBV2
d_call: TRBD2
j_call: TRBJ2-4
clone_size: -

cdr3_aa: CASSLAFSGRGYNEQFF
cdr3_nt: TGCGCCAGCAGCTTGGCCTTCAGCGGTCGGGGCTACAATGAGCAGTTCTTC
v_call: TRBV5-1
d_call: -
j_call: TRBJ2-1
clone_size: -

cdr3_aa: CASSESGGRRYEQYF
cdr3_nt: TGCGCCAGCAGTGAGTCCGGGGGGCGCCGATACGAGCAGTACTTC
v_call: TRBV10-1
d_call: -
j_call: TRBJ2-7
clone_size: -

cdr3_aa: CASSSSGTSGTGELFF
cdr3_nt: TGCGCCAGCAGCTCATCCGGGACTAGCGGGACCGGGGAGCTGTTTTTT
v_call: TRBV5-1
d_call: TRBD2
j_call: TRBJ2-2
clone_size: -

cdr3_aa: CASGGQSHSYEQYF
cdr3_nt: TGTGCCAGCGGGGGACAAAGTCACTCCTACGAGCAGTACTTC
v_call: TRBV2
d_call: -
j_call: TRBJ2-7
clone_size: -

cdr3_aa: CASSLEGGVGETQYF
cdr3_nt: TGTGCCAGCAGCTTAGAAGGGGGGGTGGGTGAGACCCAGTACTTC
v_call: TRBV7-2
d_call: -
j_call: TRBJ2-5
clone_size: -

cdr3_aa: CASSKWGDTEAFF
cdr3_nt: TGTGCCAGCAGTAAATGGGGGGACACTGAAGCTTTCTTT
v_call: TRBV6-1
d_call: -
j_call: TRBJ1-1
clone_size: -

cdr3_aa: CASSFRPGDGYTF
cdr3_nt: TGTGCCAGCAGCTTTCGACCCGGAGATGGCTACACCTTC
v_call: TRBV7-9
d_call: -
j_call: TRBJ1-2
clone_size: once

cdr3_aa: CASSYSVGTRYNEQFF
cdr3_nt: TGTGCCAGCAGTTACTCAGTCGGGACTAGGTACAATGAGCAGTTCTTC
v_call: TRBV6-5
d_call: TRBD2
j_call: TRBJ2-1
clone_size: -

cdr3_aa: CASSLGATNSPLHF
cdr3_nt: TGTGCCAGCAGCTTGGGGGCCACTAATTCACCCCTCCACTTT
v_call: TRBV5-6
d_call: -
j_call: TRBJ1-6
clone_size: once

cdr3_aa: CASTEDINYGYTF
cdr3_nt: TGTGCCAGTACGGAAGACATAAACTATGGCTACACCTTC
v_call: TRBV6-1
d_call: -
j_call: TRBJ1-2
clone_size: -

cdr3_aa: CASSLRPWGQGAIRSGNQPQHF
cdr3_nt: TGTGCCAGCAGTTTAAGGCCCTGGGGACAGGGGGCTATTAGATCGGGCAATCAGCCCCAGCATTTT
v_call: TRBV28
d_call: TRBD1
j_call: TRBJ1-5
clone_size: -

cdr3_aa: CASTDPAETYEQYF
cdr3_nt: TGTGCCAGCACCGACCCGGCAGAGACATACGAGCAGTACTTC
v_call: TRBV5-4
d_call: -
j_call: TRBJ2-7
clone_size: -

cdr3_aa: CASSQVLTGSYEQYF
cdr3_nt: TGCGCCAGCAGCCAAGTTCTAACGGGGAGCTACGAGCAGTACTTC
v_call: TRBV4-1
d_call: -
j_call: TRBJ2-7
clone_size: -

cdr3_aa: CASTRQGVRETQYF
cdr3_nt: TGTGCCAGCACTAGACAGGGTGTTAGGGAGACCCAGTACTTC
v_call: TRBV2
d_call: TRBD1
j_call: TRBJ2-5
clone_size: -

cdr3_aa: CASSETQSNYGYTF
cdr3_nt: TGTGCCAGCAGTGAAACACAGTCTAACTATGGCTACACCTTC
v_call: TRBV2
d_call: -
j_call: TRBJ1-2
clone_size: -

cdr3_aa: CSATGQDMNTEAFF
cdr3_nt: TGCAGCGCTACGGGACAGGACATGAACACTGAAGCTTTCTTT
v_call: TRBV29-1
d_call: TRBD1
j_call: TRBJ1-1
clone_size: medium-sized